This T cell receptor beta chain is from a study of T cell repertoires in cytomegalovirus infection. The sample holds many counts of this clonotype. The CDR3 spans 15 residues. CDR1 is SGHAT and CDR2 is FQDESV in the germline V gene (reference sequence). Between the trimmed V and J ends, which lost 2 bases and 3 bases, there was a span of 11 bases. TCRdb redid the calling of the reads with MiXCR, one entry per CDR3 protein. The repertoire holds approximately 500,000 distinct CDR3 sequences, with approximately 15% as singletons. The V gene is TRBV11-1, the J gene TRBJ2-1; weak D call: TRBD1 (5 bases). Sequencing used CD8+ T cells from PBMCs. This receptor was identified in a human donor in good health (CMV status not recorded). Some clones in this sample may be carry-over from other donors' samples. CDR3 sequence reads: CASSLNRQSYNEQFF. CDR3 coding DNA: TGTGCCAGCAGCTTAAACAGACAGAGCTACAATGAGCAGTTCTTC.